This T cell receptor beta chain was documented in a study of cytomegalovirus exposure and HLA in healthy donors. Vbeta (60) and Jbeta (13) primers were used in the PCR. Clones were sequenced by immunoSEQ multiplex PCR, and TCRdb holds only the in-frame ones, with some missing. This repertoire shows some 76,000 clones, over 60% found once; its top ten account for 9% to 14%. Trimming at V came to 5 bases and at J to 0 bases, leaving 4 bases not matched to a gene. Germline V gives CDR1 MNHEY, CDR2 SMNVEV (reference sequence). This CDR3 is built from 15 residues. The clonotype was recovered from a male donor in good health and CMV-seropositive. The gene calls are TRBV27 and TRBJ1-2, with TRBD1 matching over 9 bases. Sequenced: PBMCs. CDR3: CASSGTGGPNYGYTF. In nucleotides, the CDR3 is TGTGCCAGCAGTGGCACAGGGGGCCCTAACTATGGCTACACCTTC.